The clone carrying this T cell receptor beta chain appeared a few times. No antigen is known for it. Germline trimming cut 4 bases from V and 7 bases from J; bases unmatched to any gene: 9. Looked up from germline, CDR1 is SGHRS and CDR2 is YFSETQ. The CDR3 is made up of 14 amino acids. The data stem from a study of cytomegalovirus exposure and HLA in healthy donors. Study observations and caveats: There was a cluster of highly shared sequence variants that was likely a sequencing artifact.

Amplification used 60 Vbeta primers and 13 Jbeta primers. Sequencing was performed with immunoSEQ multiplex PCR; in TCRdb, only in-frame clones are kept and a portion is missing. This table holds around 140,000 clones, approximately 71% found once. This TCR was recovered from a middle-aged man in good health and CMV-seronegative. Sequenced: PBMCs. The chain carries TRBV5-1 and TRBJ1-1, with TRBD1 identical over 8 bases. CDR3 sequence: CASSQTGGYNEAFF. DNA of the CDR3: TGCGCCAGCAGCCAAACAGGGGGGTACAATGAAGCTTTCTTT.